The clone carrying this T cell receptor (beta chain) was counted between two and nine times. The data derive from a study of identical twins. TCRdb processed the 5' RACE reads anew with MiXCR; each CDR3 protein has one entry. The sample lists 200,000 to 250,000 distinct CDR3 sequences, under 10% occurring once. V was trimmed by 7 bases and J by 7 bases, leaving 16 bases between them. CDR3 size: 13 residues. Germline V gives CDR1 MDHEN, CDR2 SYDVKM. The same specimen was also included in a second study, on yellow fever vaccine responses in identical twins.

The chain is built from TRBV28 and TRBJ2-5; D perhaps matches TRBD1 (6 bases). Sequenced material: memory (CD45RO+) T cells sorted from blood. The origin of this receptor is a woman aged 18-30 years in good health. The DNA of the CDR3 is TGTGCCAGCATCACCAGGGGATCAGGGACCCAGTACTTC. Amino acids: CASITRGSGTQYF.